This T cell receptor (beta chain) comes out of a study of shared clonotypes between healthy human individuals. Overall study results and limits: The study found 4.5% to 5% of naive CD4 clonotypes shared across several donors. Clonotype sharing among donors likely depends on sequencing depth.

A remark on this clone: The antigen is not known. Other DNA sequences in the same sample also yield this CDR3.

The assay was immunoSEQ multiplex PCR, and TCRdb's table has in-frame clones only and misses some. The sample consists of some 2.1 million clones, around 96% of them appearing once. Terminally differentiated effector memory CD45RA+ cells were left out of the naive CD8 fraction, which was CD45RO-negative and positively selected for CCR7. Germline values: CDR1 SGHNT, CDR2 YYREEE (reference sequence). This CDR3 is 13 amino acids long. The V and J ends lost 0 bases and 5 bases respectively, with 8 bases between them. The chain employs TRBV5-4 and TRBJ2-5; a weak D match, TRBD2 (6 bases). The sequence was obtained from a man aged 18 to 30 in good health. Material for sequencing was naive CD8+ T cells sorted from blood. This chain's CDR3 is CASSLEGGETQYF. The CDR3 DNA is TGTGCCAGCAGCTTGGAAGGAGGGGAGACCCAGTACTTC. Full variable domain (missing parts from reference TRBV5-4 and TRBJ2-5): ETGVTQSPTHLIKTRGQQVTLRCSSQSGHNTVSWYQQALGQGPQFIFQYYREEENGRGNFPPRFSGLQFPNYSSELNVNALELDDSALYLCASSLEGGETQYFGPGTRLLVL.